The 13 T cell receptor beta chains given below trace back to one sample, sequenced in a study of blood T cell repertoires in COVID-19. Some clones are missing from TCRdb's copy, which holds only in-frame ones; the method was immunoSEQ multiplex PCR. This table has about 78,000 clones, 90% appearing once. The sample comprised peripheral blood. These receptor sequences come from a woman older than 75 with active or convalescent COVID-19.

The chain has TRBV11-2 and TRBJ2-1, with D perhaps TRBD2 (6 bases). Germline assignment: CDR1 SGHAT and CDR2 FQNNGV. V gave up 5 bases and J gave up 6 bases, with 11 bases separating them. This CDR3 spans 13 amino acids. The CDR3 region is CASSTPGGNEQFF. Written as DNA, the CDR3 is TGTGCCAGCAGCACCCCCGGGGGCAATGAGCAGTTCTTC.

This CDR3 is CASSLRQGGGYTF. The DNA for the CDR3 is TGTGCCAGCAGCTTAAGACAGGGGGGTGGCTACACCTTC. J is TRBJ1-2 and V is TRBV7-2; 9 bases fit TRBD1. The CDR3 length is 13 residues. V lost 2 bases to trimming and J lost 7 bases; unmatched junction nucleotides: 2. Germline V CDR1 and CDR2: SGHTA, FQGNSA.

The chain carries TRBV27 and TRBJ2-1, with D uncertain. Germline V gene lookup returns CDR1 MNHEY and CDR2 SMNVEV (reference sequence). Trimming left V 6 bases short and J 0 bases short, with 12 bases between. The CDR3 sequence is 15 residues long. In nucleotides, the CDR3 is TGTGCCAGCAGCCCTACAAGGAGCTCCTACAATGAGCAGTTCTTC. Translation: CASSPTRSSYNEQFF.

This clone was observed once. This rearrangement joins TRBV5-1 to TRBJ1-3, with a weak D call TRBD1 (5 bases). CDR1 and CDR2 (germline): SGHRS, YFSETQ. V lost 4 bases, J lost 0 bases, and 8 bases lay in between. The CDR3 sequence is 14 residues long. Here the CDR3 DNA reads TGCGCCAGCAGCGTCCAGGGCTCTGGAAACACCATATATTTT. Translation: CASSVQGSGNTIYF.

This chain joins TRBV19 and TRBJ1-1; TRBD1 matches at 7 bases. This CDR3 has 15 residues. From germline, CDR1 is LNHDA and CDR2 SQIVND (reference sequence). V was pared by 2 bases and J by 3 bases, with 6 bases of the junction left unmatched. CDR3 loop: CASSISQGGDTEAFF. The CDR3 DNA reads as TGTGCCAGTAGTATATCGCAGGGGGGTGACACTGAAGCTTTCTTT.

The CDR3 region is CASSRGVGSSGNTIYF. The CDR3 DNA reads TGTGCCAGCAGTCGGGGAGTGGGAAGTTCTGGAAACACCATATATTTT. The chain links TRBV28 to TRBJ1-3; the D is unclear. Germline loops: CDR1 MDHEN, CDR2 SYDVKM. This CDR3 region has 16 residues. V lost 5 bases and J 1 base, leaving 15 bases between the germline ends.

CDR3 loop: CASSFGGAGQETQYF. DNA for the CDR3: TGCGCCAGCAGCTTTGGGGGCGCGGGCCAAGAGACCCAGTACTTC. The chain employs TRBV5-1 and TRBJ2-5; D may be TRBD1 (6 bases). The CDR3 length is 15 residues. Trimming took off 2 bases at V and 1 base at J, with 12 bases between the two ends. CDR1 and CDR2 from the germline V gene are SGHRS and YFSETQ.

This chain uses TRBV28 with TRBJ1-6; 8 bases fit TRBD1. Germline V gene lookup returns CDR1 MDHEN and CDR2 SYDVKM. This CDR3 has 15 residues. V was pared by 4 bases and J by 10 bases, with 9 bases of the junction left unmatched. CDR3 protein: CASSSQGQGYSPLHF. CDR3 DNA: TGTGCCAGCAGTTCCCAAGGACAGGGATACTCACCCCTCCACTTT.

V and J are TRBV5-6 and TRBJ2-5; 9 nucleotides match TRBD1. The ends lost 0 bases at V and 2 bases at J; junction bases unmatched: 2. The length of the CDR3 is 15 residues. Germline V lookup: CDR1 SGHDT, CDR2 YYEEEE. The CDR3 sequence is CASSLGGQGQETQYF. Here the CDR3 DNA reads TGTGCCAGCAGCTTGGGCGGACAGGGGCAAGAGACCCAGTACTTC.

The chain uses TRBV5-4 and TRBJ2-3; TRBD2 might be the D (5 bases). The CDR3 runs 15 residues. V was shortened by 1 base and J by 5 bases, with 14 bases between the two germline ends. CDR1 and CDR2 (germline): SGHNT, YYREEE (reference sequence). This chain's CDR3 is CASSLSWGRGDTQYF. As DNA, the CDR3 is TGTGCCAGCAGCTTGTCATGGGGTCGGGGAGATACGCAGTATTTT.

V and J are TRBV28 and TRBJ2-7; the match to TRBD1 covers 8 bases. This CDR3 is 13 amino acids long. Germline CDR1 reads MDHEN; CDR2 reads SYDVKM. With 5 bases clipped from V and 3 bases from J, the junction kept 3 bases outside the gene matches. CDR3 region: CASSPGTGYEQYF. DNA of the CDR3: TGTGCCAGCAGTCCAGGGACAGGCTACGAGCAGTACTTC.

The chain is built from TRBV6-1 and TRBJ2-3, with D hard to call. The CDR3 sequence is 14 residues long. Germline CDR1 reads MNHNS; CDR2 reads SASEGT. V was cut by 3 bases and J by 2 bases, with 9 bases left in between. CDR3 sequence reads: CASSEVGDTDTQYF. In DNA form, the CDR3 reads TGTGCCAGCAGTGAGGTCGGAGACACAGATACGCAGTATTTT.

The chain carries TRBV25-1 and TRBJ1-1, with TRBD1 identical over 7 bases. Losses at the gene ends were 1 base for V and 0 bases for J; bases not matched to a gene: 5. The CDR3 totals 16 residues. The germline CDR1 and CDR2 sequences are MGHDK and SYGVNS. The CDR3 DNA reads as TGTGCCAGCAGTGAATCTCCGGGACAGATGAACACTGAAGCTTTCTTT. Translation gives CASSESPGQMNTEAFF. The entire variable domain, with the rest obtained from reference TRBV25-1 and TRBJ1-1, is as follows: EADIYQTPRYLVIGTGKKITLECSQTMGHDKMYWYQQDPGMELHLIHYSYGVNSTEKGDLSSESTVSRIRTEHFPLTLESARPSHTSQYLCASSESPGQMNTEAFFGQGTRLTVV.